The next 8 T cell receptor beta chains were all read from a single sample in a study of cytomegalovirus exposure and HLA in healthy donors. Vbeta (60) and Jbeta (13) primers were used in the PCR. The table came from immunoSEQ multiplex PCR; TCRdb's copy has only in-frame clones and leaves some out. The sample consists of 150,000 to 200,000 clones, 60% to 80% of them appearing once. The sample consisted of PBMCs. Receptors originate from a male donor in good health and CMV-seronegative.

The CDR3 region is CASSGDTDYGYTF. Here the CDR3 DNA reads TGTGCCAGCTCGGGGGACACGGACTATGGCTACACCTTC. The gene calls are TRBV18 and TRBJ1-2; possible D gene TRBD1, 6 bases. The CDR3 extends over 13 amino acids. The ends were cut back, 6 bases at V and 3 bases at J, with 11 bases in the middle. Germline-derived CDR1 and CDR2 are KGHSH and LQKENI.

This clone showed up just once. Other DNA sequences from this sample encode an identical CDR3 as well. J is TRBJ1-4 and V is TRBV18; D unclear. This CDR3 spans 14 amino acids. V was trimmed by 2 bases and J by 2 bases, leaving 6 bases between them. Per germline, CDR1 KGHSH and CDR2 LQKENI. CDR3 in DNA: TGTGCCAGCTCACCAAGAGGTACTAATGAAAAACTGTTTTTT. Its translation: CASSPRGTNEKLFF.

The chain has TRBV27 and TRBJ2-7, with TRBD1 as a possible D gene (5 bases). Trimming pared 2 bases from V and 3 bases from J, leaving 11 bases between. The CDR3 is 14 residues long. CDR1 and CDR2 from the germline V gene are MNHEY and SMNVEV (reference sequence). The CDR3 loop reads CASSLAGKVYEQYF. The DNA for the CDR3 is TGTGCCAGCAGTTTAGCAGGGAAGGTCTACGAGCAGTACTTC.

V usage is TRBV7-6 and J usage is TRBJ2-5; 8 bases match TRBD1. The better agreement between TRBJ2-7 and the DNA end casts doubt on the J call. This CDR3 contains 15 residues. CDR1 and CDR2 (germline): SGHVS, FNYEAQ. The CDR3 region has the DNA TGTGCCAGCAGCCCTTCGGACAGGGTGGGCGTCGAGCAGTACTTC. The encoded protein is CASSPSDRVGVEQYF.

The chain is built from TRBV5-8 and TRBJ2-3, with 7 bases that match TRBD2. J lost 9 bases, V lost 0 bases, and 4 bases had no gene match. The CDR3 has 13 residues. Germline V gives CDR1 SGHTS, CDR2 YDEGEE. CDR3 DNA sequence: TGTGCCAGCAGCTTGGATCGGCGGGGGACGCAGTATTTT. This translates into CASSLDRRGTQYF.

DNA of the CDR3: TGTGCCAGCAGAGCACAGGGTGGGATCACAGATACGCAGTATTTT. It is translated as CASRAQGGITDTQYF. V usage is TRBV6-5 and J usage is TRBJ2-3; D may be TRBD1 (6 bases). Trimming pared 6 bases from V and 2 bases from J, leaving 15 bases between. The germline V gene encodes CDR1 MNHEY and CDR2 SVGAGI. The CDR3 sequence is 15 residues long.

The chain recombines TRBV19 with TRBJ2-5; 8 nucleotides align to TRBD1. The CDR3 has 14 amino acids. V lost 3 bases and J lost 11; bases outside the gene matches: 11. Per germline, CDR1 LNHDA and CDR2 SQIVND (reference sequence). The CDR3 loop is CASSMGPTGGEQYF. CDR3 sequence (DNA): TGTGCCAGTAGTATGGGGCCCACAGGGGGTGAGCAGTACTTC.

J is TRBJ2-2 and V is TRBV7-8; possibly TRBD2 for D (5 bases). From germline, CDR1 is SGHVS and CDR2 FQNEAQ. V lost 5 bases and J lost 8, with 18 bases in between. The CDR3 extends over 15 amino acids. CDR3 sequence: CASSASGNTGGELFF. The DNA for the CDR3 is TGTGCCAGCAGCGCCTCGGGGAATACGGGAGGGGAGCTGTTTTTT.